The 15 T cell receptor beta chains below were found in one sample sequenced in a study of blood T cell repertoires in COVID-19 (dated by TCRdb to about 2020). Library construction relied on the immunoSEQ multiplex PCR assay. The clones in this table, taken by TCRdb from immuneACCESS, are in-frame only. Not every clone is retained; where verified, under half of the shortfall comes from an unresolved V gene, and the cause of the rest is unknown. This sample holds around 65,000 clones; approximately 79% were observed only once. Of the sample, around 16% is held by the ten largest clones. The sequenced sample consisted of peripheral blood. The source of these receptors is an elderly man with active COVID-19.

The V gene is TRBV7-6, the J gene TRBJ2-7, with TRBD1 matching over 12 bases. V was clipped by 4 bases and J by 6 bases; unmatched bases: 7. The CDR3 totals 15 residues. CDR1 and CDR2 from the germline V gene are SGHVS and FNYEAQ. The CDR3 DNA is TGTGCCAGCAGCTCCGGGGACAGGGGGCTCGGCGAGCAGTACTTC. It is translated as CASSSGDRGLGEQYF.

The V call is TRBV14, the J call TRBJ1-2; no clear D gene. V was pared by 3 bases and J by 5 bases, with 19 bases between. The CDR3 is made up of 16 amino acids. Germline V gene sequence: CDR1 SGHDN, CDR2 FVKESK. The CDR3 nucleotides are TGTGCCAGCAGCCAGGAGAGACCCACGAGGAGATATGGCTACACCTTC. Residues: CASSQERPTRRYGYTF.

Here the CDR3 reads CASSQVLGDRGSYGYTF. In DNA, the CDR3 is TGCGCCAGCAGCCAAGTTTTGGGGGACAGGGGGAGCTATGGCTACACCTTC. The J gene is TRBJ1-2, the V gene TRBV4-3; 11 nucleotides line up with TRBD1. The germline V gene encodes CDR1 LGHNA and CDR2 YSLEER. Germline trimming cut 1 base from V and 4 bases from J; bases unmatched to any gene: 8. The CDR3 spans 17 residues.

This rearrangement joins TRBV5-5 to TRBJ1-6; D perhaps matches TRBD1 (6 bases). Per the germline V gene, CDR1 is SGHKS and CDR2 is YYEKEE (reference sequence). Trimming pared 0 bases from V and 5 bases from J, leaving 9 bases between. This CDR3 is 15 amino acids long. CDR3 nucleotide sequence: TGTGCCAGCAGCTTGGCCCAGGGGAATAATTCACCCCTCCACTTT. Translating it yields CASSLAQGNNSPLHF.

This sequence joins TRBV19 and TRBJ1-5; 9 nucleotides match TRBD1. The germline CDR1 and CDR2 sequences are LNHDA and SQIVND (reference sequence). J lost 0 bases, V lost 4 bases, and 7 bases had no gene match. CDR3 length equals 17 residues. The CDR3 coding sequence is TGTGCCAGTAGTAGAAGGACAGGGGACTATAGCAATCAGCCCCAGCATTTT. Its translation: CASSRRTGDYSNQPQHF.

The chain combines TRBV27 with TRBJ1-5; possible D gene TRBD1, 6 bases. The CDR3 is 15 residues long. The V gene lost 2 bases and the J gene lost 7 bases, with 15 bases spanning the gap. Germline V gene lookup returns CDR1 MNHEY and CDR2 SMNVEV (reference sequence). CDR3 bases: TGTGCCAGCAGTTTAGGCAGGGGTAACAACCAGCCCCAGCATTTT. Amino acids: CASSLGRGNNQPQHF.

The rearrangement uses TRBV29-1 and TRBJ2-7, with 10 bases matching TRBD1. V lost 5 bases to trimming and J lost 5 bases; unmatched junction nucleotides: 9. Germline CDR1 and CDR2: SQVTM and ANQGSEA. The CDR3 extends over 14 amino acids. In nucleotides, the CDR3 is TGCAGCGTTCTACCGGGACAGGGGTTGCACGAGCAGTACTTC. Translation gives CSVLPGQGLHEQYF.

This clone has just a few counts. The CDR3, as DNA: TGTGCCAGCGCTATTTCGTCAGGGTTGGGCGGCTACACCTTC. Its protein is CASAISSGLGGYTF. V is TRBV18 and J is TRBJ1-2; possibly TRBD1 for D (5 bases). This CDR3 comprises 14 residues. V was trimmed by 8 bases and J by 8 bases, leaving 21 bases between them. Germline V lookup: CDR1 KGHSH, CDR2 LQKENI.

This chain connects TRBV20-1 to TRBJ2-7, with TRBD2 matching 11 bases. CDR3 length equals 15 residues. Germline CDR1 DFQATT, CDR2 SNEGSKA (reference sequence). V gave up 3 bases and J gave up 0 bases; unmatched junction bases: 4. CDR3: CSASGLAGLSYEQYF. The CDR3 DNA sequence: TGCAGTGCTAGTGGACTAGCGGGCCTCTCCTACGAGCAGTACTTC.

The rearrangement uses TRBV5-1 and TRBJ1-1; 7 bases are shared with TRBD1. This CDR3 comprises 15 residues. Germline V gene data show CDR1 as SGHRS and CDR2 as YFSETQ. The V segment lost 4 bases and the J segment 1 base; nucleotides outside the gene matches: 7. In DNA form, the CDR3 reads TGCGCCAGCAGCCCCCAGGGACAGCCGAACACTGAAGCTTTCTTT. The encoded protein is CASSPQGQPNTEAFF.

This chain uses TRBV6-5 with TRBJ1-5; D is possibly TRBD1 (6 bases). V dropped 6 bases and J dropped 3 bases, with 12 bases sitting between them. CDR1 MNHEY and CDR2 SVGAGI come from the germline V gene. This CDR3 region has 14 residues. The CDR3 nucleotides are TGTGCCAGCAGCAACCGGGACACCAATCAGCCCCAGCATTTT. Protein: CASSNRDTNQPQHF.

The chain has TRBV5-1 and TRBJ1-3; D remains ambiguous. Deletions cut 1 base from V and 1 base from J, with 18 bases between. The CDR3 sequence is 18 residues long. Germline lookup yields CDR1 SGHRS and CDR2 YFSETQ. Here the CDR3 reads CASSLTHEPEPSGNTIYF. CDR3 DNA: TGCGCCAGCAGCTTGACTCACGAACCTGAACCTTCTGGAAACACCATATATTTT.

The chain combines TRBV7-2 with TRBJ2-7; D is possibly TRBD2 (5 bases). The germline CDR1 and CDR2 sequences are SGHTA and FQGNSA. V was cut by 1 base and J by 0 bases, with 13 bases left in between. The CDR3 has 16 residues. CDR3 protein: CASSLGVGVSSYEQYF. The CDR3 DNA is TGTGCCAGCAGCTTAGGGGTCGGGGTAAGCTCCTACGAGCAGTACTTC.

This chain links TRBV6-5 with TRBJ1-2; D possibly corresponds to TRBD1 (6 bases). The germline V gene encodes CDR1 MNHEY and CDR2 SVGAGI. The CDR3 runs 13 residues. The ends were cut back, 2 bases at V and 8 bases at J, with 12 bases in the middle. As DNA, the CDR3 is TGTGCCAGCAGTTACGAACAGGGCCTAGGCTACACCTTC. This gives the protein CASSYEQGLGYTF.

The table lists this clone with a count of one. The CDR3 spells CASSLVGGSGLYEQYF. In DNA, the CDR3 is TGTGCCAGCAGCTTAGTAGGGGGCAGCGGGCTTTACGAGCAGTACTTC. The rearrangement joins TRBV7-2 to TRBJ2-7; D perhaps matches TRBD1 (7 bases). CDR1 and CDR2 from the germline V gene are SGHTA and FQGNSA. The CDR3 loop spans 16 amino acids. V shed 1 base and J shed 4 bases, with 17 bases lying between them.